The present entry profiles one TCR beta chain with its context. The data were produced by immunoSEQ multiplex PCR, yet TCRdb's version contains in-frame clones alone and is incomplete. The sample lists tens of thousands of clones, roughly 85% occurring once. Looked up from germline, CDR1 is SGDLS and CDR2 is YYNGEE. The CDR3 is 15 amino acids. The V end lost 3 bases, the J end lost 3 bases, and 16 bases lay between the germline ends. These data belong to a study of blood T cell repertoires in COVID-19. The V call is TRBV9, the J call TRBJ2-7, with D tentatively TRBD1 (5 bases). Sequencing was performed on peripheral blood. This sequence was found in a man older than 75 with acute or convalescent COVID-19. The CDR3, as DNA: TGTGCCAGCAGCGCCCGGACATCGCCGGACTACGAGCAGTACTTC. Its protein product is CASSARTSPDYEQYF.